This record concerns one T cell receptor beta chain sequence. This clone has just a few counts. It lacks a known antigen. Per-base qualities were not stored, and no clone one base away is much larger. The library relied on the immunoSEQ multiplex PCR assay. The multiplex PCR relied on a mix of 60 forward primers for TCR Vbeta segments and 13 reverse primers for TCR Jbeta segments. A multiplex PCR assay on genomic DNA amplified the CDR3 region of rearranged TCR beta genes. On the Illumina HiSeq System, the amplified TCR beta libraries were sequenced as 87-base-pair reads. The paper's data handling went like this. A later analysis tallied around 82 million unique TCR beta chains across the 610 or so repertoires, and approximately 12 million of those chains were shared by two or more donors. A nearest-neighbor algorithm error-corrected the raw reads and collapsed the reads into unique sequences, merging closely related sequences to remove PCR and sequencing errors. To assign V, D and J gene segments, CDR3 sequences were aligned to IMGT reference sequences. For a sequence to be retained, at least a six-nucleotide match to both a V gene segment and a J gene segment was required. A rearrangement was called productive if the CDR3 had no stop codons and remained in frame with V and J, and every other rearrangement was called non-productive. Following IMGT convention, CDR3 was defined as the stretch from the second conserved V-encoded cysteine up to the conserved J-encoded phenylalanine. Sequences without an unambiguous match to a single V gene segment were excluded from the earlier analysis of about 630 of the donors. In an earlier analysis of approximately 560 of the donors, a V segment was called functional when productive rearrangements were above 56.7%, and segregating when the standard deviation between donors exceeded 5%. A statistical classification framework was built to diagnose cytomegalovirus status from the catalog of TCR beta chain sequences. A later analysis assigned V and J genes by comparing TCR nucleotide sequences with IMGT/GENE-DB human TR gene sequences. The TCRdist pipeline was used in a later analysis to assign CDR3 sequences and most-parsimonious VDJ recombination scenarios. In a later analysis, each TCR beta chain was defined by its CDR3 amino acid sequence together with its V-gene family, and reads without a unique V-gene family were excluded. In a later analysis, 450 to 600 highly shared, low-generation-probability nucleotide sequences were removed to address suspected cross-contamination and a sequencing artifact. A later analysis calculated a clonal expansion index for each public chain from normalized within-repertoire ranks of inferred template counts. In a later analysis, generation probabilities were computed using a VDJ recombination model fitted to out-of-frame rearrangements, and the results were checked against IGoR. In a later analysis, TCR-TCR, TCR-HLA and TCR-CMV co-occurrence was scored with hypergeometric tests, and a repertoire-size bias correction was applied to TCR pairs. False discovery rates were estimated in a later analysis by permuting HLA or CMV assignments 20 times. In a later analysis, co-occurring TCRs were grouped using DBSCAN, with TCRdist sequence similarity added in when clustering inside HLA-allele-positive subsets. For co-occurrence clustering, repertoires with fewer than 30,000 or more than 120,000 public chains were excluded, along with roughly 5 repertoires with anomalous nucleotide sharing. TCRdb provides this immuneACCESS table in a form limited to in-frame rearrangements. Some clones are lacking; in checked studies, under half of them reflect an unresolved V gene, and why the rest are absent is not known. That table is the source of V, J and clone size, and D and trimming were worked out from the DNA. Here the sample has around 190,000 clones; roughly 8.7% occur a single time. The leading ten clones occupy approximately 1.3% of the sample.

In total, 500 to 700 healthy bone marrow donors made up the cohort. At the time of sampling, all cohort members were nominally healthy, though unrecorded immune exposures were likely present. The donor was CMV seropositive and belonged to the group of about 290 seropositive cohort members. Every donor gave a peripheral blood sample, and the peripheral blood mononuclear cells from that sample were used for TCR beta sequencing. Genomic DNA extraction from the blood cell samples was performed with the Qiagen DNeasy Blood Extraction Kit. The data derive from a study of cytomegalovirus exposure and HLA in healthy donors (dated by TCRdb to 2015 to 2018). About the study as a whole: An earlier analysis of roughly 630 of the donors reported more than 250 Gb of sequence data and 120 million or so unique TCR beta sequences from about 200 million T cells. An early release covering just under 650 HLA-typed donors comprised about 300 gigabases of sequencing data and tens of millions of unique TCR sequences. Among the roughly 400 genotyped donors, roughly 80% belonged to the genetic ancestry cluster associated with self-reported Caucasian donors. The study was designed to test whether signatures of past pathogen exposure could be identified by cataloging public T cell receptors. Using immunosequencing, the study profiled T cell repertoires from some 670 subjects and related those repertoires to cytomegalovirus serostatus. Along with the approximately 600-subject first cohort, a separate validation cohort of more than 90 different subjects was used. High-throughput TCR immunosequencing, statistical association of individual TCRs with disease status, and machine learning were combined to predict cytomegalovirus infection status. A later analysis re-analyzed previously published TCR beta repertoires from 650 to 800 donors and added high-resolution HLA genotyping to study TCR occurrence patterns. The later analysis used no new phenotypic data to find candidate immune exposures, relying instead on TCR beta sequences and their occurrence across donors. In an earlier analysis of roughly 600 of the donors, high-throughput TCR beta sequencing was used to judge whether each TCR beta V gene segment behaved as functional or pseudogenic. Alongside the repertoire data, information on donor age, sex, ethnicity and CMV serostatus was compiled. In a later genetic analysis, genome-wide SNP genotypes for about 60% of the 666 donors were used, and that subset was treated as a discovery cohort. Every repertoire in the discovery cohort had been generated on one and the same sequencing platform. Class I and class II HLA loci were covered by the typing at four-digit resolution. The number of typed donors differed by locus: about 620-640 for A, B, C, DRB1 and DQB1; approximately 540 for DQA1; some 590 for DPA1; and some 430 for DPB1. A handful of DR-DQ haplotypes were handled as single units for association and clustering because linkage in the cohort was strong. On average, roughly 240,000 unique TCR beta nucleotide sequences were sequenced per donor among some 420 genotyped donors of the cohort, with about 19% of those sequences being non-productive.

The CDR3, cysteine through phenylalanine, is 18 amino acids long. The sequence is cut down to CDR3 DNA, 54 bases in frame from base 1. Reading the germline V gene gives CDR1 SGHTA and CDR2 FQGNSA. From V the trimming removes 2 bases and from J it removes 3 bases, while the gene matches leave 9 bases of the junction unaccounted for. On the study overall, not on this receptor specifically: The sequencing pipeline was judged likely to have produced a cluster of highly shared sequence variants as a technical artifact. In both the original and validation cohorts, the classifier was reported to diagnose cytomegalovirus status with high specificity and sensitivity. Sequencing depth was assumed to be roughly uniform across donors in the presence/absence analyses, though that assumption may not hold. A few of the identified cytomegalovirus-associated TCR beta chains were confirmed in vitro to be specific for cytomegalovirus antigens. In an earlier analysis of some 500 of the donors, most TCR beta V segments appeared in productive rearrangements about 87% or about 30% of the time, broadly matching IMGT annotations. The 87-base-pair reads could not distinguish some IMGT-functional V segments, including TRBV6-2 and TRBV6-3, so those segments were excluded. In a later genetic analysis, fewer N-insertions in productive TCRs were reported among donors in an Asian-associated ancestry cluster than the approximately 630-donor mean. In a later analysis, TCR association rates were found to vary across HLA loci, with the most associated TCRs seen for DRB1 alleles and the fewest for HLA-C alleles. The earlier analysis of 450 to 700 of the donors excluded 15 to 20 rarely observed V segments, including chromosome 9 orphons, because counts were too low. The only immune exposure information available for the cohort was CMV serostatus. While some public TCRs were present in many individuals, most TCR sequences turned up only very rarely across donors. The authors suggested that the approach could potentially be generalized to other disease states and immunological phenotypes. A later analysis found that most CMV-associated TCR beta chains appeared HLA-restricted, with HLA associations seemingly driven largely by CMV exposure. Correlated functional status among segregating V segments might be attributable to linkage disequilibrium, but an unknown experimental factor could not be ruled out. In a later analysis, HLA-associated TCR beta chains showed more clonal expansion and lower generation probabilities than non-associated chains that were equally common. Specific HLA alleles were associated with some 15,000 TCR beta sequences at a false discovery rate of 0.05 in a later analysis. V-gene and J-gene trimming of TCR beta chains was associated with a missense DCLRE1C variant in a later genetic analysis, and the association was replicated in an independent cohort. A later analysis reported that several top co-occurrence clusters appeared linked to parvovirus B19, influenza, CMV and Epstein-Barr virus. Only TCR beta chains were sequenced in this cohort, and the absence of alpha or paired-chain data limited detectable features. Assigning TCR associations to individual alleles was difficult when HLA alleles, especially DR and DQ, strongly co-occurred. The study gave a list of under 200 TCR beta chains associated with cytomegalovirus. Because some donors lacked HLA typing at each locus, the association tests relied only on the typed subset. A further reported finding was that TCR beta sequences accurately predicted the HLA-A and HLA-B alleles for most subjects in the first cohort.

The specimen was PBMCs. The TCR comes from a woman aged 30 to 39 in good health and CMV-seropositive. The rearranged segments are TRBV7-2 and TRBJ2-5, with TRBD2 identical over 13 junction bases. The nucleotide sequence reads TGTGCCAGCAGCTTAACGAGCGGCGGGACTAGCGGGAAAGAGACCCAGTACTTC. Protein translation: CASSLTSGGTSGKETQYF.